This is a list of T cell receptor beta chains from one sample in a study of patients and donors after allogeneic stem cell transplantation. TCRdb analysed the RT-PCR reads with MiXCR anew, one entry per CDR3 protein. The table has tens of thousands of distinct CDR3 sequences, approximately 6.3% seen once. Sequenced material: blood, either unsorted or a sorted T cell fraction (not recorded which). The receptors were gathered from a human donor who was either an allogeneic HSCT recipient or a stem cell or donor lymphocyte infusion donor (not recorded which). It is not recorded whose cells these are; they may come from a transplant donor. The CDR3 runs from the conserved cysteine through the conserved F or W. A D gene is named only where the DNA matches it firmly. Rows give clone size only sometimes, using once, few, many, or a class for an expanded clone.

-	TRBV20-1	TRBD2	TRBJ2-7	TGCAGTGCCACTAGCGGGAGTCGAACCTACGAGCAGTACTTC	CSATSGSRTYEQYF
many	TRBV7-9	TRBD1	TRBJ2-3	TGTGCCAGCAGCGGTATGACAGGGGGCATTACAGATACGCAGTATTTT	CASSGMTGGITDTQYF
many	TRBV3-1	-	TRBJ1-6	TGTGCCAGCAGCCAGGGGCAGGCCTCGACCCTTTCACCCCTCCACTTT	CASSQGQASTLSPLHF
few	TRBV12-3/TRBV12-4	-	TRBJ2-7	TGTGCCAGCAGTCCGGTGGGCTACGAGCAGTACTTC	CASSPVGYEQYF
many	TRBV20-1	-	TRBJ1-2	TGCAGTGCTAGAGACTCCACAGCTAACTATGGCTACACCTTC	CSARDSTANYGYTF
few	TRBV7-6	-	TRBJ2-5	TGTGCCAGCAGCTTGACCGGGACGCCGTACTTC	CASSLTGTPYF
many	TRBV20-1	TRBD2	TRBJ2-1	TGCAGTGCTGGGGACTACGCAAATGAGCAGTTCTTC	CSAGDYANEQFF
-	TRBV6-6	TRBD1	TRBJ2-4	TGTGCCAGCAGAAACAGGGGCCTGGCCAAAAACATTCAGTACTTC	CASRNRGLAKNIQYF
many	TRBV3-1	-	TRBJ2-2	TGTGCCAGCAGCCAAGATCGGACAGCCGGGGAGCTGTTTTTT	CASSQDRTAGELFF
-	TRBV6-5	TRBD2	TRBJ2-1	TGTGCCAGCAGCCGTAAAGCGGGGGCCTACAATGAGCAGTTCTTC	CASSRKAGAYNEQFF
many	TRBV12-3/TRBV12-4	TRBD2	TRBJ2-4	TGTGCCAGCAGGGATACGGGACTAGCGCCGCAGTACTTC	CASRDTGLAPQYF
many	TRBV28	-	TRBJ2-1	TGTGCCAGCAGTTATACTTCGGGGGCGCGTGAGCAGTTCTTC	CASSYTSGAREQFF
few	TRBV28	-	TRBJ2-6	TGTGCCAGCGTCGAAGGGGGGGCTGGGGCCAACGTCCTGACTTTC	CASVEGGAGANVLTF
-	TRBV12-3/TRBV12-4	TRBD2	TRBJ2-3	TGTGCCAGCAGTTTTGCTAGCGGGAGGGAAACGTTGCCCCTTCCTAGCACAGATACGCAGTATTTT	CASSFASGRETLPLPSTDTQYF
few	TRBV2	TRBD2	TRBJ2-7	TGTGCCAGCAGTCGCCGGACGGGGGGCTACGAGCAGTACTTC	CASSRRTGGYEQYF
many	TRBV28	-	TRBJ2-2	TGTGCCAGCAGTTCGGAAAGGGTTGACACCGGGGAGCTGTTTTTT	CASSSERVDTGELFF
many	TRBV29-1	TRBD1	TRBJ1-2	TGCAGCGTGGGGGACAGGGGGCGGAGTGGCTACACCTTC	CSVGDRGRSGYTF
many	TRBV2	-	TRBJ1-1	TGTGCCAGCATCAGGACGGAAATGAACACTGAAGCTTTCTTT	CASIRTEMNTEAFF
-	TRBV19	-	TRBJ2-3	TGTGCCAGTAGTATTACTAGGACTGCCAGCACAGATACGCAGTATTTT	CASSITRTASTDTQYF
many	TRBV5-1	-	TRBJ2-7	TGCGCCAGCAGACAGGAGTACGAGCAGTACTTC	CASRQEYEQYF
many	TRBV5-1	TRBD1	TRBJ1-1	TGCGCCAGCAGCTTGGTGCGGACAGGGAACACTGAAGCTTTCTTT	CASSLVRTGNTEAFF
many	TRBV25-1	TRBD1	TRBJ2-3	TGTGCCAGGACCCGGGACAGGGCCACAGATACGCAGTATTTT	CARTRDRATDTQYF
many	TRBV4-3	TRBD1	TRBJ1-4	TGCGCCAGCAGCCTGGGACAGGGGCCAGAAAAACTGTTTTTT	CASSLGQGPEKLFF
-	TRBV6-5	-	TRBJ2-7	TGTGCCAGCAGTTACTCTCGGCTAGGGCCCTACGAGCAGTACTTC	CASSYSRLGPYEQYF
many	TRBV11-2	-	TRBJ2-2	TGTGCCAGCAGCTTATCCTGGGGCACCGGGGAGCTGTTTTTT	CASSLSWGTGELFF